The next 22 T cell receptor beta chains were all read from a single sample in a study of cytomegalovirus exposure and HLA in healthy donors. The primer mix had 60 Vbeta and 13 Jbeta primers. Some clones are missing from TCRdb's copy, which holds only in-frame ones; the method was immunoSEQ multiplex PCR. Of around 100,000 clones detected, around 77% appear once; the ten largest clones hold 5% to 5.5%. Sequenced: PBMCs. These receptors all stem from a woman aged 25 to 39 in good health and CMV-seropositive.

The table lists this clone with a count of one. The chain joins TRBV19 to TRBJ1-6, with D possibly matching TRBD1 (6 bases). Germline V gene data show CDR1 as LNHDA and CDR2 as SQIVND (reference sequence). CDR3 length equals 16 residues. The V gene lost 4 bases and the J gene lost 6 bases, with 16 bases spanning the gap. Here the CDR3 DNA reads TGTGCCAGTAGTACCAACAGGCTCAGGGGTAATTCACCCCTCCACTTT. Its translation is CASSTNRLRGNSPLHF. Supplemented by reference TRBV19 and TRBJ1-6, the full variable domain reads DGGITQSPKYLFRKEGQNVTLSCEQNLNHDAMYWYRQDPGQGLRLIYYSQIVNDFQKGDIAEGYSVSREKKESFPLTVTSAQKNPTAFYLCASSTNRLRGNSPLHFGNGTRLTVT.

V and J are TRBV7-9 and TRBJ2-7, with TRBD2 matching over 8 bases. In germline, CDR1 is SEHNR, CDR2 FQNEAQ (reference sequence). The CDR3 runs to 12 residues. V trimming: 5 bases; J trimming: 9 bases; junction bases outside the gene matches: 6. The CDR3 loop is CASSPPREVQYF. CDR3 in DNA: TGTGCCAGCAGCCCCCCGCGGGAGGTGCAGTACTTC.

The chain combines TRBV6-5 with TRBJ1-1, with no clear D. This CDR3 spans 11 amino acids. Trimming took off 6 bases at V and 8 bases at J, with 10 bases between the two ends. Germline V lookup: CDR1 MNHEY, CDR2 SVGAGI. As DNA, the CDR3 is TGTGCCAGCAGCTATCAGGCAGAAGCTTTCTTT. Translating gives CASSYQAEAFF.

V usage is TRBV18 and J usage is TRBJ2-3; D remains unclear. The CDR3 is 14 residues long. V gave up 3 bases and J gave up 2 bases, with 9 bases separating them. CDR1 and CDR2 from the germline V gene are KGHSH and LQKENI. The chain's CDR3 is CASSPSVYTDTQYF. The CDR3, as DNA: TGTGCCAGCTCACCGTCGGTTTACACAGATACGCAGTATTTT.

The chain recombines TRBV13 with TRBJ2-5, with 12 bases that match TRBD2. The CDR3 spans 18 residues. Germline CDR1 is PRHDT and CDR2 is FYEKMQ (reference sequence). Trimming at V came to 4 bases and at J to 2 bases, leaving 11 bases not matched to a gene. CDR3 DNA: TGTGCCAGCAGCTCACCCAGGACTAGCGGGAACCCACAAGAGACCCAGTACTTC. Amino acids: CASSSPRTSGNPQETQYF.

The chain employs TRBV5-6 and TRBJ2-7; TRBD2 is a possible D gene (5 bases). This CDR3 comprises 13 residues. V lost 4 bases to trimming and J lost 2 bases, with 10 bases between them. Germline V lookup: CDR1 SGHDT, CDR2 YYEEEE. CDR3 nucleotide sequence: TGTGCCAGCAGCCCGCGGGCAGCCTACGAGCAGTACTTC. Translation gives CASSPRAAYEQYF.

This chain links TRBV9 with TRBJ2-2; 7 bases match TRBD2. The CDR3 runs 16 residues. With 0 bases clipped from V and 8 bases from J, the junction kept 10 bases outside the gene matches. Per germline, CDR1 SGDLS and CDR2 YYNGEE. In DNA, the CDR3 is TGTGCCAGCAGCGTAGTTGCGGGAGTAAGAGGGGGGGAGCTGTTTTTT. Residues: CASSVVAGVRGGELFF.

The V call is TRBV4-2, the J call TRBJ1-5, with 7 bases fitting TRBD1. CDR1 is LGHNA and CDR2 is YNFKEQ in the germline V gene. The CDR3 contains 16 residues. With 0 bases clipped from V and 3 bases from J, the junction kept 5 bases outside the gene matches. CDR3 in amino acids: CASSQDLDRVNQPQHF. As DNA, the CDR3 is TGTGCCAGCAGCCAAGACCTAGACAGGGTCAATCAGCCCCAGCATTTT.

The CDR3 nucleotides read TGTGCCAGCAGCCCGGGTCAACCTAATCAGCCCCAGCATTTT. It encodes CASSPGQPNQPQHF. This chain links TRBV5-5 with TRBJ1-5; no clear D gene. This CDR3 spans 14 amino acids. With 4 bases removed from V and 4 bases from J, the gap between germline ends came to 12 bases. Germline V gene data show CDR1 as SGHKS and CDR2 as YYEKEE (reference sequence).

The chain carries TRBV7-9 and TRBJ2-7; D not certain. Germline V gene data show CDR1 as SEHNR and CDR2 as FQNEAQ (reference sequence). V lost 3 bases and J 6 bases, leaving 6 bases between the germline ends. This CDR3 has 11 amino acids. The CDR3 here is CASSFQSEQYF. The CDR3 DNA sequence: TGTGCCAGCAGCTTCCAATCCGAGCAGTACTTC.

This chain uses TRBV6-4 with TRBJ2-2, with D tentatively TRBD2 (5 bases). The CDR3 runs to 14 residues. The germline V gene has CDR1 MRHNA and CDR2 SNTAGT. The ends were cut back, 3 bases at V and 3 bases at J, with 8 bases in the middle. The CDR3 reads CASSEQRDTGELFF. For the CDR3, the DNA is TGTGCCAGCAGTGAGCAGAGGGACACCGGGGAGCTGTTTTTT.

This chain joins TRBV7-3 and TRBJ2-5, with 7 nucleotides matching TRBD1. The CDR3 is 13 amino acids. Per germline, CDR1 SGHTA and CDR2 FQGTGA. V shed 5 bases and J 5 bases; nucleotides not matched to a gene: 5. The CDR3, as DNA: TGTGCCAGCAGCAGGGGGCAAGGGGAGACCCAGTACTTC. It specifies CASSRGQGETQYF.

In nucleotides, the CDR3 is TGCGCCAGCAGCTTGGCCTCCGCAGGGTCGTCCTACGAGCAGTACTTC. Its translation: CASSLASAGSSYEQYF. The chain uses TRBV5-1 and TRBJ2-7; TRBD1 might be the D (5 bases). The length of the CDR3 is 16 residues. The V and J ends lost 0 bases and 1 base respectively, with 14 bases between them. Looked up from germline, CDR1 is SGHRS and CDR2 is YFSETQ.

The V gene is TRBV15, the J gene TRBJ2-5; 9 bases match TRBD1. The end of the DNA aligns better with TRBJ2-7, so the J call may be wrong. CDR3 length equals 14 residues. Germline loops: CDR1 LNHNV, CDR2 YYDKDF (reference sequence). The CDR3 bases are TGTGCCACCAGCAGAGCCGGGACAGGGACCGAGCAGTACTTC. It yields the protein CATSRAGTGTEQYF.

The chain recombines TRBV5-1 with TRBJ1-1; D is ambiguous. This CDR3 has 14 amino acids. CDR1 and CDR2 from the germline V gene are SGHRS and YFSETQ. V was cut by 2 bases and J by 1 base, with 9 bases left in between. Here the CDR3 reads CASSFSNRNTEAFF. CDR3 coding DNA: TGCGCCAGCAGCTTCTCAAACAGGAACACTGAAGCTTTCTTT.

The chain has TRBV5-1 and TRBJ2-1, with D unresolved. Germline values: CDR1 SGHRS, CDR2 YFSETQ. V shed 0 bases and J shed 0 bases, with 10 bases lying between them. This CDR3 contains 16 residues. In DNA, the CDR3 is TGCGCCAGCAGCTTGGGCACTTCGAGCTCCTACAATGAGCAGTTCTTC. Protein sequence: CASSLGTSSSYNEQFF. Looking up the rest from reference TRBV5-1 and TRBJ2-1 gives the full variable domain: KAGVTQTPRYLIKTRGQQVTLSCSPISGHRSVSWYQQTPGQGLQFLFEYFSETQRNKGNFPGRFSGRQFSNSRSEMNVSTLELGDSALYLCASSLGTSSSYNEQFFGPGTRLTVL.

CDR3 nucleotide sequence: TGTGCCAGTAGTCAGGGGATCAATCAGCCCCAGCATTTT. Translating it yields CASSQGINQPQHF. The genes are TRBV19 and TRBJ1-5, with D possibly matching TRBD1 (6 bases). Trimming left V 5 bases short and J 3 bases short, with 8 bases between. Germline V lookup: CDR1 LNHDA, CDR2 SQIVND (reference sequence). The CDR3 sequence is 13 residues long.

The gene calls are TRBV5-1 and TRBJ1-1; 10 positions match TRBD1. The trim removed 0 bases at V and 10 bases at J, leaving 9 bases unmatched. This CDR3 region has 15 residues. The V gene's germline CDR1 is SGHRS and CDR2 YFSETQ. The DNA for the CDR3 is TGCGCCAGCAGCTTGGATGGGACAGGGGCCGGGAGAGCTTTCTTT. As protein: CASSLDGTGAGRAFF. Based on the CDR3 plus reference TRBV5-1 and TRBJ1-1, the full variable domain is KAGVTQTPRYLIKTRGQQVTLSCSPISGHRSVSWYQQTPGQGLQFLFEYFSETQRNKGNFPGRFSGRQFSNSRSEMNVSTLELGDSALYLCASSLDGTGAGRAFFGQGTRLTVV.

The table lists this clone with a few counts. The chain has TRBV4-2 and TRBJ1-2; D not resolved. V was clipped by 3 bases and J by 6 bases, with 14 bases between them. CDR1 is LGHNA, CDR2 YNFKEQ, per germline. The CDR3 consists of 14 residues. In nucleotides, the CDR3 is TGTGCCAGCAGCCAGTCCACAGTTTTAAATGGCTACACCTTC. It is translated as CASSQSTVLNGYTF.

CDR3 sequence (DNA): TGTGCCAGCAGTGATTGGGACAGGACCTACGAGCAGTACTTC. It translates to CASSDWDRTYEQYF. The chain uses TRBV25-1 and TRBJ2-5; 8 bases match TRBD1. The J call may be mistaken, given a closer DNA end match to TRBJ2-7. The V gene's germline CDR1 is MGHDK and CDR2 SYGVNS. This CDR3 contains 14 residues.

V usage is TRBV19 and J usage is TRBJ1-5; a weak D match, TRBD1 (6 bases). The CDR3 sequence is 14 residues long. V was clipped by 5 bases and J by 2 bases, with 10 bases between them. The germline V gene encodes CDR1 LNHDA and CDR2 SQIVND (reference sequence). The CDR3: CASSRAGGNQPQHF. In DNA, the CDR3 is TGTGCCAGTAGTCGGGCAGGGGGCAATCAGCCCCAGCATTTT.

CDR3 sequence reads: CASSTGGALGDEQFF. As DNA, the CDR3 is TGTGCCAGCAGCACAGGGGGGGCCTTAGGTGATGAGCAGTTCTTC. The chain uses TRBV6-5 and TRBJ2-1; possible D gene TRBD1, 8 bases. V dropped 6 bases and J dropped 8 bases, with 20 bases sitting between them. Per the germline V gene, CDR1 is MNHEY and CDR2 is SVGAGI. The CDR3 is 15 amino acids.